Listed here are 2 T cell receptor beta chains from one sample, sequenced in a study of identifying expanded T cells in peripheral blood. Profiling relied on immunoSEQ multiplex PCR, and the TCRdb table lists in-frame clones only, not all of them. Among under 90,000 clones listed, about 89% were seen once. Sequencing was performed on blood. These receptors were collected from a person between 18 and 69 years old in good health.

The gene calls are TRBV2 and TRBJ1-2, with D tentatively TRBD1 (6 bases). Trimming cost V 2 bases and J 4 bases, with 11 bases left between them. Germline V gene data show CDR1 as SNHLY and CDR2 as FYNNEI. This CDR3 has 14 residues. As DNA, the CDR3 is TGTGCCAGCAGTGAACACAGGGTTATCTATGGCTACACCTTC. It yields the protein CASSEHRVIYGYTF.

This rearrangement joins TRBV6-5 to TRBJ1-2; a possible D gene is TRBD1 (5 bases). Germline V gene sequence: CDR1 MNHEY, CDR2 SVGAGI. The CDR3 totals 12 residues. Between the trimmed V and J ends, which lost 7 bases and 8 bases, there was a span of 14 bases. The CDR3 DNA reads as TGTGCCAGCACGAGGGGAGTTGGAGGCTACACCTTC. Amino acid sequence: CASTRGVGGYTF.